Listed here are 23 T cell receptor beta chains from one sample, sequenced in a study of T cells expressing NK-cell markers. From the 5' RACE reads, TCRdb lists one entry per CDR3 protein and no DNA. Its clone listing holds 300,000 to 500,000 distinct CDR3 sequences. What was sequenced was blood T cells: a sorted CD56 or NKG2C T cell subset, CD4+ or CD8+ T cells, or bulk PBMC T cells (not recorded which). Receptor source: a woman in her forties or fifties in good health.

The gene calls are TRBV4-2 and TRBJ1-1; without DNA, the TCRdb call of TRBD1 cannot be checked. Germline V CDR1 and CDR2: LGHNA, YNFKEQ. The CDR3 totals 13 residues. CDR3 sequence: CASSQDWQGSAFF.

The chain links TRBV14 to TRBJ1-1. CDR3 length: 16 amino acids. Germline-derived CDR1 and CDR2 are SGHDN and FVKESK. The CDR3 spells CASSGDLRDSGTEAFF.

The CDR3 sequence: CASSLGRGLALSTDTQYF. This chain uses TRBV7-2 with TRBJ2-3; TCRdb designates TRBD2, a call that cannot be tested without DNA. The CDR3 covers 18 residues. Germline CDR1 reads SGHTA; CDR2 reads FQGNSA.

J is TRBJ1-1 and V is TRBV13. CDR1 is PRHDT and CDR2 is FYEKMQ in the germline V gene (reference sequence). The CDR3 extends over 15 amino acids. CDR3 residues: CASSLERPGPHEAFF. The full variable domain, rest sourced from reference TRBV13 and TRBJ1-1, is AAGVIQSPRHLIKEKRETATLKCYPIPRHDTVYWYQQGPGQDPQFLISFYEKMQSDKGSIPDRFSAQQFSDYHSELNMSSLELGDSALYFCASSLERPGPHEAFFGQGTRLTVV.

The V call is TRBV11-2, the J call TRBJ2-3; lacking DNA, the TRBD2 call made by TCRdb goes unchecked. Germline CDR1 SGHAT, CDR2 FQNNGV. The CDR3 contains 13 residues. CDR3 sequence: CATAVGSKDTQYF.

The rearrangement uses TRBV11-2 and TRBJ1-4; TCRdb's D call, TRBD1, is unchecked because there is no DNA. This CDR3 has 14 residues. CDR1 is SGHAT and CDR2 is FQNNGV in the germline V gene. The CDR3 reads CASSHGLGREKLFF. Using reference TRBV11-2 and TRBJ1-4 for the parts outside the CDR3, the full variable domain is EAGVAQSPRYKIIEKRQSVAFWCNPISGHATLYWYQQILGQGPKLLIQFQNNGVVDDSQLPKDRFSAERLKGVDSTLKIQPAKLEDSAVYLCASSHGLGREKLFFGSGTQLSVL.

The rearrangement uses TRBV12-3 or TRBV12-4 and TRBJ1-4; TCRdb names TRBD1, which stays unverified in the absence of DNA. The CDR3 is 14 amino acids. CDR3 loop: CASSHRISGEKLFF.

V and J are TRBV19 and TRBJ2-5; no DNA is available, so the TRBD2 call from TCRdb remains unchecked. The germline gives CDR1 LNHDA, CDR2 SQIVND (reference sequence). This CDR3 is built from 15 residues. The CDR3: CASKGSGTFLETQYF.

CDR3 sequence reads: CASSLGVASPYVYF. This chain joins TRBV7-2 and TRBJ1-3; TCRdb lists TRBD1, though no DNA is available to test this call. Germline assignment: CDR1 SGHTA and CDR2 FQGNSA. This CDR3 is 14 amino acids long.

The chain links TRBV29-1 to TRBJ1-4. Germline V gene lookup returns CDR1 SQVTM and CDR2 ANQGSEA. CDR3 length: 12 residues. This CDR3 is CSVTAENEKLFF.

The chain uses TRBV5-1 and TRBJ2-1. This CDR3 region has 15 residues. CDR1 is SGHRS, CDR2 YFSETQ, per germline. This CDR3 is CASSLEGRTYNEQFF.

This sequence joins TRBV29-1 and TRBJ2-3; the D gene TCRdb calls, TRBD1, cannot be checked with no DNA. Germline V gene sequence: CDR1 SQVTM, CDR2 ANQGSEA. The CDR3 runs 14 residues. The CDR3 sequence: CSVGKGGPGDTQYF.

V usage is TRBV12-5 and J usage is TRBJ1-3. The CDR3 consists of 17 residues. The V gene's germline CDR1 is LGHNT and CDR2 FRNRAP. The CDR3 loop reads CASGLIPGDLSGNTIYF.

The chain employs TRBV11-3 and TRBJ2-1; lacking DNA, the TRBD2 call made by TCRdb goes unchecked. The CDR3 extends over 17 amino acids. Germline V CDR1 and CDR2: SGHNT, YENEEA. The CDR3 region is CASIGGPSGSRHNEQFF.

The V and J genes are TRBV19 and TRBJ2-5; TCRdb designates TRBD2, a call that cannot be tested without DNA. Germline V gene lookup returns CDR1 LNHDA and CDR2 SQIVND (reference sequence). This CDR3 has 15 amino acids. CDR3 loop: CASSIEASSGETQYF.

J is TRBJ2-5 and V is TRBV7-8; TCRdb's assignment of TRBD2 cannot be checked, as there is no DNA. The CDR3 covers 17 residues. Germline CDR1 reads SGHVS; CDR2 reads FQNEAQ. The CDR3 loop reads CASSLPTSGRAKETQYF.

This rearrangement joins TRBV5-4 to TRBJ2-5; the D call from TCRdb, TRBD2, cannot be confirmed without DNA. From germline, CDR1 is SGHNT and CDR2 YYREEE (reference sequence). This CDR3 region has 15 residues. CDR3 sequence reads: CASSLEAGAQETQYF. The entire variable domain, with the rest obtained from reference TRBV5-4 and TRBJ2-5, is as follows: ETGVTQSPTHLIKTRGQQVTLRCSSQSGHNTVSWYQQALGQGPQFIFQYYREEENGRGNFPPRFSGLQFPNYSSELNVNALELDDSALYLCASSLEAGAQETQYFGPGTRLLVL.

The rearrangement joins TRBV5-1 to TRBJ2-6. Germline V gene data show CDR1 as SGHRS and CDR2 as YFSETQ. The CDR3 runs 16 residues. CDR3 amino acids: CASSTSVGSGANVLTF.

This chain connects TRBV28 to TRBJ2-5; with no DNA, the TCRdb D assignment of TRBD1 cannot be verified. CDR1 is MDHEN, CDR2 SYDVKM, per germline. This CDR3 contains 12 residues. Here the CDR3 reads CASVRGEETQYF.

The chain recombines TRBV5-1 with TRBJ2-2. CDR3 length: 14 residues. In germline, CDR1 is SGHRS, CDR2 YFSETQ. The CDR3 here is CASSLGLEDGELFF.

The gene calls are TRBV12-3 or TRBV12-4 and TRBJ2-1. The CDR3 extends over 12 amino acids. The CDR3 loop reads CASSVSYNEQFF.

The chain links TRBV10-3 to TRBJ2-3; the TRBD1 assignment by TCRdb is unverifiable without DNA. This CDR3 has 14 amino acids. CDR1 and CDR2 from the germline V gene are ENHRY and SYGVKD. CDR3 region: CAISHRDPTDTQYF.

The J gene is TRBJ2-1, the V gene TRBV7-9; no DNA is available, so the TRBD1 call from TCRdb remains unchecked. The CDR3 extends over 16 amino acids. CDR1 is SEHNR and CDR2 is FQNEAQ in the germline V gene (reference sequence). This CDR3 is CASSLVSPGRYNEQFF. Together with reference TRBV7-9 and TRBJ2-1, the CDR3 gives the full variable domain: DTGVSQNPRHKITKRGQNVTFRCDPISEHNRLYWYRQTLGQGPEFLTYFQNEAQLEKSRLLSDRFSAERPKGSFSTLEIQRTEQGDSAMYLCASSLVSPGRYNEQFFGPGTRLTVL.